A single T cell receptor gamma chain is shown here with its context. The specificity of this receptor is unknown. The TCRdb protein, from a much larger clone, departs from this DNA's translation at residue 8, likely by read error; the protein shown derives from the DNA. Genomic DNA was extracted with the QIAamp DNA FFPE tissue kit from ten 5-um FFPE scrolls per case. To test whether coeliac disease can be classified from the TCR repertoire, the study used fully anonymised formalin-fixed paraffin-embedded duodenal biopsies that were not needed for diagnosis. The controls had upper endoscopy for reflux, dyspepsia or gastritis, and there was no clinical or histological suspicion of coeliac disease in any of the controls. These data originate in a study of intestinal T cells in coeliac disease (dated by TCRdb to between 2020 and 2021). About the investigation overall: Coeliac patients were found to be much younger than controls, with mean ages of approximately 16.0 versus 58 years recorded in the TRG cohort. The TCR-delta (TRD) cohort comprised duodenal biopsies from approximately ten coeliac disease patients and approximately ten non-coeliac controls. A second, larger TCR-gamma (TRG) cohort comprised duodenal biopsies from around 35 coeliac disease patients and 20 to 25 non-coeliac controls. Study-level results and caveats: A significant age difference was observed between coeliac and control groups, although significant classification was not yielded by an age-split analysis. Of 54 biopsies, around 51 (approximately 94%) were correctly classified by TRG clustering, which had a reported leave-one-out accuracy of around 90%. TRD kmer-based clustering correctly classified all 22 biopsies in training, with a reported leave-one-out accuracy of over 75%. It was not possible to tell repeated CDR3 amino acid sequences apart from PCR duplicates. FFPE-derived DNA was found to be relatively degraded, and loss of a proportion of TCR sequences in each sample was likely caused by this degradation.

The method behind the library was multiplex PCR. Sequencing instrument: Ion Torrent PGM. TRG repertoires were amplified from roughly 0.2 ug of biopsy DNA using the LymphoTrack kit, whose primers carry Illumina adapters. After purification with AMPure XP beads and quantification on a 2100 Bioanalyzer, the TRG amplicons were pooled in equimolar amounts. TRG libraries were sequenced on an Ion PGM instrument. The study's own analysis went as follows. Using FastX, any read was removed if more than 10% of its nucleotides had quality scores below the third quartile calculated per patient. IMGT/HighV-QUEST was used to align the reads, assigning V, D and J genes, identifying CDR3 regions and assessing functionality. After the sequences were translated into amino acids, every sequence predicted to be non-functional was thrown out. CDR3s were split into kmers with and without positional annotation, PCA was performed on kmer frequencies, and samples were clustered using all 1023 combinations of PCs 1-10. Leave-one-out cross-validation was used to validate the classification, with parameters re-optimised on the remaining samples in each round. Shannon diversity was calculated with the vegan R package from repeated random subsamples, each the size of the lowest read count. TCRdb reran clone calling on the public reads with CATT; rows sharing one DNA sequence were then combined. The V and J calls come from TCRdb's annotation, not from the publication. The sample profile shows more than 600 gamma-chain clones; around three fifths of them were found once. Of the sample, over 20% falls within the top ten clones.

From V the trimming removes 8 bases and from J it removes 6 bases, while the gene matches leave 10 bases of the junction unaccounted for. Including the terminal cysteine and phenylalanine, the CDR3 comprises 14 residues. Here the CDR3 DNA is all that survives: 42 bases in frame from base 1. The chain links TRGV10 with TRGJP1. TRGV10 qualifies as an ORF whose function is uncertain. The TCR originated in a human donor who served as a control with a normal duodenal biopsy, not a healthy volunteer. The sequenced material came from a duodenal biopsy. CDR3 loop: CAAWKPAAGWFKIF. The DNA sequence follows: TGTGCTGCGTGGAAACCCGCCGCTGGTTGGTTCAAGATATTT.